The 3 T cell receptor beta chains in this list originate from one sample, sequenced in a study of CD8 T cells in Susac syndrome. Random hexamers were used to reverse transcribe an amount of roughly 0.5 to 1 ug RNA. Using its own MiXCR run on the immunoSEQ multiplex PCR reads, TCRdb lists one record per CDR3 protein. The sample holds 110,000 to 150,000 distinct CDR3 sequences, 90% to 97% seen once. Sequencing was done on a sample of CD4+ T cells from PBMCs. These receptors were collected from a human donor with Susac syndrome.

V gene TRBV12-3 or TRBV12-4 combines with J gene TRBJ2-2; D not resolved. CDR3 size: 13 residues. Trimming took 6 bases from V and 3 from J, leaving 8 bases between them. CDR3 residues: CASRYQDTGELFF. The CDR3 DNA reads TGTGCCAGCAGATACCAAGACACCGGGGAGCTGTTTTTT.

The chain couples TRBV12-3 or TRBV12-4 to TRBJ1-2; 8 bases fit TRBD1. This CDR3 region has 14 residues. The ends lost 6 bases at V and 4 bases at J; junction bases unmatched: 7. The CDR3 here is CASSDRGLGYGYTF. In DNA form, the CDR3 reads TGTGCCAGCAGCGACAGGGGACTAGGCTATGGCTACACCTTC.

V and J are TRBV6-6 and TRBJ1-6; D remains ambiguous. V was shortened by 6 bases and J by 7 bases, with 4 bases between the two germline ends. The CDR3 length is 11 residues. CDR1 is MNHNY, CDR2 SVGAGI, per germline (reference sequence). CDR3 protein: CASRGNSPLHF. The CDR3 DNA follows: TGTGCCAGCAGGGGGAATTCACCCCTCCACTTT.